This T cell receptor (beta chain) was captured in a study of OX40 agonist ivuxolimab in advanced cancers. Study results and limitations: Clonal expansion in partial responders at 0.1-3.0 mg/kg ranked among the lowest. Normalized T-cell clonal expansion was also low in some nonresponders. No determination was made of the antigen specificity of the expanded peripheral T cells.

This CDR3 contains 14 residues. Germline V gene lookup returns CDR1 SGDLS and CDR2 YYNGEE. The V end lost 3 bases, the J end lost 6 bases, and 16 bases lay between the germline ends. Data came from immunoSEQ multiplex PCR; TCRdb stores just in-frame clones and leaves some out. This repertoire shows approximately 60,000 clones, over 75% found once; its top ten account for 13% to 15%. Note on this clone: What it binds is not known.

V is TRBV9 and J is TRBJ2-7; D not resolved. Sample: CD4+ or CD8+ T cells sorted from blood, taken in a trial of the OX40 agonist ivuxolimab. This clonotype was sampled from an adult with an advanced solid tumor such as melanoma, head and neck, liver or kidney cancer. Here the CDR3 DNA reads TGTGCCAGCAGCGCAGATAAATGGCCGTTCGAGCAGTACTTC. Encoded protein: CASSADKWPFEQYF. The full variable domain, its missing parts supplied by reference TRBV9 and TRBJ2-7, is DSGVTQTPKHLITATGQRVTLRCSPRSGDLSVYWYQQSLDQGLQFLIQYYNGEERAKGNILERFSAQQFPDLHSELNLSSLELGDSALYFCASSADKWPFEQYFGPGTRLTVT.